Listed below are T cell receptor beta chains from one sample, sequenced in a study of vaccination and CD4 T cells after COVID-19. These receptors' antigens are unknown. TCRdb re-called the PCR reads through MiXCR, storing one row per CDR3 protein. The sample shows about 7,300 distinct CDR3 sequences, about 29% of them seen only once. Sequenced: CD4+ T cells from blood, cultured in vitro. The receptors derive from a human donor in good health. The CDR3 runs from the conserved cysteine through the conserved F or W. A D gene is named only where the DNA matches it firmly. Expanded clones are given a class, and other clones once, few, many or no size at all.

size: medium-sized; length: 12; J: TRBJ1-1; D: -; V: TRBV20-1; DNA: TGCAGTGCTAGAGGGGCGAACACTGAAGCTTTCTTT; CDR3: CSARGANTEAFF
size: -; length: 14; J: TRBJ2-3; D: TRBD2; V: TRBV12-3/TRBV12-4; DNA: TGTGCCAGCAGTCTGACTAGCGGGGGAAATACGCAGTATTTT; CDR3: CASSLTSGGNTQYF
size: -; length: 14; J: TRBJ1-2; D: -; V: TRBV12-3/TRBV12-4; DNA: TGTGCCAGCAGCCAGGGGATAAAGGGGGATGGCTACACCTTC; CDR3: CASSQGIKGDGYTF
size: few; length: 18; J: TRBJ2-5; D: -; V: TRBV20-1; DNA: TGCAGTGCTAGAGATTTTCTATCGGGGCTCGACACACAAGAGACCCAGTACTTC; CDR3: CSARDFLSGLDTQETQYF
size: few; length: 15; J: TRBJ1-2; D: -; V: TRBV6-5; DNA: TGTGCCAGCAGTTACTCGGCGGGAGGCGACTATGGCTACACCTTC; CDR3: CASSYSAGGDYGYTF
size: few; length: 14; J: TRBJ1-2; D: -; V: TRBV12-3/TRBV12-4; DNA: TGTGCCAGCAGAGGGGCGGGGGTTAACTATGGCTACACCTTC; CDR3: CASRGAGVNYGYTF
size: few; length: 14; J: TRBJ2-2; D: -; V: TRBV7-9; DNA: TGTGCCAGCAGCTCCTCCTTAGCGTCTGGGGAGCTGTTTTTT; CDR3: CASSSSLASGELFF
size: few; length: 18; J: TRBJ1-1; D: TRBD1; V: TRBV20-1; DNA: TGCAGTGCTAGAGATGTCAGGGGGCTGGTAGGATTAAACACTGAAGCTTTCTTT; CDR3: CSARDVRGLVGLNTEAFF
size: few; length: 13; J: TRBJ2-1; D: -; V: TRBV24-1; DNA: TGTGCCACCAGTGATCCGCAGGGAAATGAGCAGTTCTTC; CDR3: CATSDPQGNEQFF
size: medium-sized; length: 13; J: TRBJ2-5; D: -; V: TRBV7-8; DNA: TGTGCCAGCAGACTAGGGGTGGGGGAGACCCAGTACTTC; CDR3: CASRLGVGETQYF
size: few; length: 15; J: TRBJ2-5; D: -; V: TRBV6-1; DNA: TGTGCCAGCAGTGAATGGAGCAGAGGTCAAGAGACCCAGTACTTC; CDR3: CASSEWSRGQETQYF
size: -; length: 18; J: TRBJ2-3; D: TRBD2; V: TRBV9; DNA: TGTGCCAGCAGCGTAATCCCCGCTGGAAGCGGGGGGACAGATACGCAGTATTTT; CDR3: CASSVIPAGSGGTDTQYF
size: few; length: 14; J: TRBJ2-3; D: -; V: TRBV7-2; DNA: TGTGCCAGCAGCTTAGCTCAAGTAGCGGATACGCAGTATTTT; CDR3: CASSLAQVADTQYF
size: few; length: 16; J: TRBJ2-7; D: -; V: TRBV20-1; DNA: TGCAGTGCTAGAGATTTGAGTGGCGGCCCTCAGGACGAGCAGTACTTC; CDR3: CSARDLSGGPQDEQYF
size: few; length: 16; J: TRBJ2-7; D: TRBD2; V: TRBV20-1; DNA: TGCAGTGCTAGAGATTTCCTAGCGGGGGAATCCTACGAGCAGTACTTC; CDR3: CSARDFLAGESYEQYF
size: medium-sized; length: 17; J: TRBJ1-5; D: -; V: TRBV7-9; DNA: TGTGCCAGCAGCTTAGGTTTAGGGGAGGGGCGCAATCAGCCCCAGCATTTT; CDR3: CASSLGLGEGRNQPQHF
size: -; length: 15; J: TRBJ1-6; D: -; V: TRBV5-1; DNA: TGCGCCAGCAGCTTGGAACAGGGTTCAAATTCACCCCTCCACTTT; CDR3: CASSLEQGSNSPLHF
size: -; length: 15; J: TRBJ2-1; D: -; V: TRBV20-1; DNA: TGCAGTGCTAGAACCACTAGTGTAACGGGCGATGAGCAGTTCTTC; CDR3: CSARTTSVTGDEQFF
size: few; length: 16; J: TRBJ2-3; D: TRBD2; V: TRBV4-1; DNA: TGCGCCAGCAGCCAAGATCTCCGCGGGGGTCCAGATACGCAGTATTTT; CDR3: CASSQDLRGGPDTQYF
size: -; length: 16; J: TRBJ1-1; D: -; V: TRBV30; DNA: TGTGCCTGGGTGGGGCGGGCAGGAGAGAGGGGAACTGAAGCTTTCTTT; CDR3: CAWVGRAGERGTEAFF
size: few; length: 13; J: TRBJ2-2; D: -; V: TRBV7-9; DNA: TGTGCCAGCAGCCCTAGGAACACCGGGGAGCTGTTTTTT; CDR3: CASSPRNTGELFF
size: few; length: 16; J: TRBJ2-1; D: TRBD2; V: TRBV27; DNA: TGTGCCAGCAGTTTTAGGACTAGCGGGGGGGTACATGAGCAGTTCTTC; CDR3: CASSFRTSGGVHEQFF
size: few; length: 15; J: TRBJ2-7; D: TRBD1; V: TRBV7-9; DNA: TGTGCCAGCAGCTTAGACCTGGGACAGGTCTACGAGCAGTACTTC; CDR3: CASSLDLGQVYEQYF
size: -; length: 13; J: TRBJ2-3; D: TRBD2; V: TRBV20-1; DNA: TGCAGTGCGACCGGGACTAGCACTGATACGCAGTATTTT; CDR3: CSATGTSTDTQYF
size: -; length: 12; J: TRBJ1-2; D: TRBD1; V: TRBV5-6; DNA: TGTGCCAGCAGCTTACAGGGGAACGGCTACACCTTC; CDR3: CASSLQGNGYTF
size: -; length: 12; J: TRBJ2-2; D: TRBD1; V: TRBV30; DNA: TGTGCCTGGCGGACAGGGTTCGGGGAGCTGTTTTTT; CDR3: CAWRTGFGELFF
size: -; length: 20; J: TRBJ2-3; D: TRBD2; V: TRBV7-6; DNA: TGTGCCAGCAGCACCAGACCAGCGGGGGGCTTCGTTGAGAGTACAGATACGCAGTATTTT; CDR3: CASSTRPAGGFVESTDTQYF
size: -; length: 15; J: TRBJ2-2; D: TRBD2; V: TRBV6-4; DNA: TGTGCCAGCAGTGCCGGGGGGACCGACACCGGGGAGCTGTTTTTT; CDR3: CASSAGGTDTGELFF
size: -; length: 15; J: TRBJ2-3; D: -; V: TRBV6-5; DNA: TGTGCCAGCAGTTATCTGGGGGGATTTGGGGATACGCAGTATTTT; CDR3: CASSYLGGFGDTQYF
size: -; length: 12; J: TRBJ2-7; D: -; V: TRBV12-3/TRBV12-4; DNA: TGTGCCAGCAGTTTAGGCTCCTACGAGCAGTACTTC; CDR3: CASSLGSYEQYF
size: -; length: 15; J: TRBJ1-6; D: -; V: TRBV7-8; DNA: TGTGCCAGCATCATGTCGGGCAGGAGTGATTCACCCCTCCACTTT; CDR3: CASIMSGRSDSPLHF
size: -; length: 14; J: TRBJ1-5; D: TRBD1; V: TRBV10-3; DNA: TGTGCCATCAGTAGGGGACAGGGGTTTCAGCCCCAGCATTTT; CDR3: CAISRGQGFQPQHF
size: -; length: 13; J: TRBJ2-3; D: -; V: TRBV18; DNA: TGTGCCAGCTCACCGCCTTACACAGATACGCAGTATTTT; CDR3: CASSPPYTDTQYF
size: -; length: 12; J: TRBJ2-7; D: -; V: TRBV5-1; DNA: TGCGCCAGCAGCACTGACAGGAACGAGCAGTACTTC; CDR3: CASSTDRNEQYF
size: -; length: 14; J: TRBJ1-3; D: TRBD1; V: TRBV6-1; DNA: TGTGCCAGCTATCAGACAGGGGTTGGAAACACCATATATTTT; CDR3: CASYQTGVGNTIYF
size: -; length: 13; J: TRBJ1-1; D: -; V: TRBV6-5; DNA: TGTGCCAGCAGTTACTCTCAATACACTGAAGCTTTCTTT; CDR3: CASSYSQYTEAFF
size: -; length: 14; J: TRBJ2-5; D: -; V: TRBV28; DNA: TGTGCCAGCAGTTTAGAGGGATTCGGGGAGACCCAGTACTTC; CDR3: CASSLEGFGETQYF